One and the same sample provided the 27 T cell receptor beta chains below, sequenced in a study of CXCR3-negative and CXCR3-positive naive CD8 T cells. Study-wide results and limits: Naive cells that were CXCR3-positive had more hydrophobic TRB CDR3s (compared with CXCR3-negative naive cells).

5' RACE that incorporated UMI labels was used to prepare the TRB cDNA libraries. TCRdb reprocessed the 5' RACE reads and keeps a single row for each CDR3 protein, giving no DNA. The sample table includes tens of thousands of distinct CDR3 sequences. Their specific antigens are unknown. The sequenced sample consisted of naive CXCR3+ CD8+ T cells from blood. Specified subset: CD45RO-CCR7+CD27+CD95- naive CD8+ T cells expressing CXCR3 (TNR3+). These receptors were collected from a human donor in good health. Some clones in this sample may be carry-over from other donors' samples.

CDR3 region: CASSVGTSGGNEQFF. The chain carries TRBV12-3 or TRBV12-4 and TRBJ2-1; without DNA, the TCRdb call of TRBD2 cannot be checked. This CDR3 is 15 amino acids long.

The chain employs TRBV9 and TRBJ1-2; TCRdb returns TRBD1, unconfirmable since there is no DNA. The CDR3 totals 15 residues. Germline lookup yields CDR1 SGDLS and CDR2 YYNGEE. The CDR3 is CASSVAGGDLRGYTF.

The chain carries TRBV6-4 and TRBJ1-2; TCRdb picks TRBD1, but there is no DNA to check that call. Germline V gene lookup returns CDR1 MRHNA and CDR2 SNTAGT. CDR3 length equals 15 residues. The chain's CDR3 is CASRGGVEGSYGYTF.

The chain links TRBV7-9 to TRBJ1-2. The CDR3 runs to 15 residues. Germline V gene data show CDR1 as SEHNR and CDR2 as FQNEAQ (reference sequence). This CDR3 reads CASSLNRGLDYGYTF.

This chain joins TRBV6-6 and TRBJ2-7; without DNA, the TCRdb call of TRBD2 cannot be checked. Germline V CDR1 and CDR2: MNHNY, SVGAGI (reference sequence). This CDR3 is built from 16 residues. CDR3 amino acids: CASDPGPFSSSYEQYF.

The chain couples TRBV24-1 to TRBJ1-1. The CDR3 consists of 13 residues. Germline V gene data show CDR1 as KGHDR and CDR2 as SFDVKD. CDR3 residues: CATSASTAGEAFF.

This chain connects TRBV29-1 to TRBJ2-1. This CDR3 is built from 11 residues. CDR1 and CDR2 from the germline V gene are SQVTM and ANQGSEA. CDR3 sequence: CSVNGYNEQFF.

This rearrangement joins TRBV20-1 to TRBJ2-1; the D gene TCRdb calls, TRBD1, cannot be checked with no DNA. The CDR3 spans 12 residues. CDR1 DFQATT and CDR2 SNEGSKA come from the germline V gene (reference sequence). The CDR3 region is CSARGGWNEQFF.

The chain employs TRBV5-1 and TRBJ2-3; without DNA, the TCRdb call of TRBD2 cannot be checked. CDR1 SGHRS and CDR2 YFSETQ come from the germline V gene. The CDR3 has 16 amino acids. CDR3 protein: CASSLGWAFYTDTQYF. The entire variable domain, with the rest obtained from reference TRBV5-1 and TRBJ2-3, is as follows: KAGVTQTPRYLIKTRGQQVTLSCSPISGHRSVSWYQQTPGQGLQFLFEYFSETQRNKGNFPGRFSGRQFSNSRSEMNVSTLELGDSALYLCASSLGWAFYTDTQYFGPGTRLTVL.

V and J are TRBV14 and TRBJ2-2; TCRdb reports TRBD1, a call that lacks DNA to check it against. The CDR3 extends over 16 amino acids. Germline V lookup: CDR1 SGHDN, CDR2 FVKESK. The CDR3 protein is CASSQEDRGILGELFF. The whole variable domain, filled in from reference TRBV14 and TRBJ2-2, reads EAGVTQFPSHSVIEKGQTVTLRCDPISGHDNLYWYRRVMGKEIKFLLHFVKESKQDESGMPNNRFLAERTGGTYSTLKVQPAELEDSGVYFCASSQEDRGILGELFFGEGSRLTVL.

The V gene is TRBV7-9, the J gene TRBJ2-7; the D call from TCRdb, TRBD1, cannot be confirmed without DNA. This CDR3 region has 14 residues. Per germline, CDR1 SEHNR and CDR2 FQNEAQ (reference sequence). This CDR3 reads CASSPRTGQPGQYF.

This sequence joins TRBV9 and TRBJ2-5; there is no DNA to check the TCRdb D call of TRBD2. CDR3 length equals 16 residues. The germline CDR1 and CDR2 sequences are SGDLS and YYNGEE. Here the CDR3 reads CASSRFGAGGAETQYF.

The rearrangement uses TRBV9 and TRBJ2-2; absent DNA, TCRdb's TRBD2 call cannot be checked. CDR3 size: 17 residues. CDR1 is SGDLS, CDR2 YYNGEE, per germline. CDR3: CAGSGSKTSAPTGELFF.

The genes are TRBV7-2 and TRBJ2-7; the TRBD1 assignment by TCRdb is unverifiable without DNA. The germline CDR1 and CDR2 sequences are SGHTA and FQGNSA. The CDR3 runs 15 residues. CDR3 loop: CASSLWVGAAYEQYF. The variable domain in full, completed from reference TRBV7-2 and TRBJ2-7, reads GAGVSQSPSNKVTEKGKDVELRCDPISGHTALYWYRQSLGQGLEFLIYFQGNSAPDKSGLPSDRFSAERTGGSVSTLTIQRTQQEDSAVYLCASSLWVGAAYEQYFGPGTRLTVT.

The chain joins TRBV28 to TRBJ2-1; TCRdb's D call of TRBD2 is untestable without DNA. The CDR3 runs 16 residues. CDR1 MDHEN and CDR2 SYDVKM come from the germline V gene. CDR3 amino acids: CASSSLPGGTYNEQFF. The full variable domain, its missing parts supplied by reference TRBV28 and TRBJ2-1, is DVKVTQSSRYLVKRTGEKVFLECVQDMDHENMFWYRQDPGLGLRLIYFSYDVKMKEKGDIPEGYSVSREKKERFSLILESASTNQTSMYLCASSSLPGGTYNEQFFGPGTRLTVL.

This chain connects TRBV28 to TRBJ2-3; the TCRdb call, TRBD1, lacks DNA for checking. This CDR3 is 15 amino acids long. Germline V gene data show CDR1 as MDHEN and CDR2 as SYDVKM. The CDR3 protein is CASSPPGQSTDTQYF.

The rearrangement joins TRBV21-1 to TRBJ2-7; the D call from TCRdb, TRBD1, cannot be confirmed without DNA. TRBV21-1 is deemed a pseudogene. This CDR3 comprises 15 residues. CDR3 in amino acids: CASSKIPDRTYEQYF.

The chain carries TRBV6-5 and TRBJ2-1; TCRdb proposes TRBD1, but this gene call is untestable without DNA. Germline-derived CDR1 and CDR2 are MNHEY and SVGAGI. CDR3 size: 16 residues. The CDR3: CASSYSPGVGYNEQFF.

The chain couples TRBV28 to TRBJ1-2. Germline V gene data show CDR1 as MDHEN and CDR2 as SYDVKM. The CDR3 is 12 residues long. The CDR3 region is CASSFTYYGYTF.

V gene TRBV14 combines with J gene TRBJ2-1; TCRdb gives TRBD1 as the D gene, but with no DNA this cannot be confirmed. Germline-derived CDR1 and CDR2 are SGHDN and FVKESK. The CDR3 contains 14 residues. This CDR3 reads CASSQLLTGREQFF.

The J gene is TRBJ1-5, the V gene TRBV28. CDR1 and CDR2 (germline): MDHEN, SYDVKM. The CDR3 runs 15 residues. The CDR3 loop is CASSSRGGYYQPQHF.

This sequence joins TRBV9 and TRBJ2-1; TCRdb's assignment of TRBD1 cannot be checked, as there is no DNA. Per germline, CDR1 SGDLS and CDR2 YYNGEE. This CDR3 has 16 residues. The CDR3 loop is CASSVGPGGVYNEQFF.

The chain employs TRBV28 and TRBJ2-2; TCRdb returns TRBD1, unconfirmable since there is no DNA. The CDR3 is made up of 14 amino acids. Looked up from germline, CDR1 is MDHEN and CDR2 is SYDVKM. The CDR3: CASSLRRGTGELFF.

The rearrangement links TRBV4-3 to TRBJ2-3; TCRdb proposes TRBD1, but this gene call is untestable without DNA. This CDR3 has 18 residues. Germline loops: CDR1 LGHNA, CDR2 YSLEER. The CDR3 loop reads CAGSQEGTGRGITDTQYF.

The chain uses TRBV4-1 and TRBJ2-5; the D gene TCRdb calls, TRBD2, cannot be checked with no DNA. Germline CDR1 reads MGHRA; CDR2 reads YSYEKL. This CDR3 has 16 residues. CDR3 sequence reads: CASSPISSGGRETQYF.

The chain couples TRBV29-1 to TRBJ1-1. The CDR3 is 13 amino acids. The germline V gene encodes CDR1 SQVTM and CDR2 ANQGSEA. The CDR3 sequence is CSVESLEDTEAFF. The whole variable domain, remainder taken from reference TRBV29-1 and TRBJ1-1, is SAVISQKPSRDICQRGTSLTIQCQVDSQVTMMFWYRQQPGQSLTLIATANQGSEATYESGFVIDKFPISRPNLTFSTLTVSNMSPEDSSIYLCSVESLEDTEAFFGQGTRLTVV.

This chain links TRBV28 with TRBJ2-7. The CDR3 length is 11 residues. The germline gives CDR1 MDHEN, CDR2 SYDVKM. The CDR3 is CASSLVHEQYF.